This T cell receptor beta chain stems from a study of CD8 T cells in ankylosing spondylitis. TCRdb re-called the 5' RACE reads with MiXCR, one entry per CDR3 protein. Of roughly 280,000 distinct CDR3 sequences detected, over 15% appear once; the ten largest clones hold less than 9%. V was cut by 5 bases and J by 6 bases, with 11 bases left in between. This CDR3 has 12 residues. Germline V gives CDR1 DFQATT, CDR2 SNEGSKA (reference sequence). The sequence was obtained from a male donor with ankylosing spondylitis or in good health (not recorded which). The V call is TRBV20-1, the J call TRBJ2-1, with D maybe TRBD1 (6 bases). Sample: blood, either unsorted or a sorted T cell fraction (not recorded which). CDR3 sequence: CSASAQGNEQFF. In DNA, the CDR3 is TGCAGTGCTTCAGCACAGGGCAATGAGCAGTTCTTC.